The T cell receptor beta chain described here comes from a study of technical replicates of blood from a few donors. CDR1 is SSHAT, CDR2 FNYEAQ, per germline (reference sequence). This CDR3 has 15 residues. Trimming removed 5 bases at V and 4 bases at J, with 17 bases between. The data were produced by immunoSEQ multiplex PCR, yet TCRdb's version contains in-frame clones alone and is incomplete. The profile shows over 70,000 clones, roughly 90% of them singletons. The chain links TRBV7-7 to TRBJ2-5, with D tentatively TRBD2 (7 bases). Sequencing was carried out using PBMCs. This clonotype was obtained from a human donor in good health. Some clones in this sample may be carry-over from other donors' samples. The CDR3, as DNA: TGTGCCAGCAGCCCCACTGGGGGGGGGCCAGAGACCCAGTACTTC. It encodes CASSPTGGGPETQYF.